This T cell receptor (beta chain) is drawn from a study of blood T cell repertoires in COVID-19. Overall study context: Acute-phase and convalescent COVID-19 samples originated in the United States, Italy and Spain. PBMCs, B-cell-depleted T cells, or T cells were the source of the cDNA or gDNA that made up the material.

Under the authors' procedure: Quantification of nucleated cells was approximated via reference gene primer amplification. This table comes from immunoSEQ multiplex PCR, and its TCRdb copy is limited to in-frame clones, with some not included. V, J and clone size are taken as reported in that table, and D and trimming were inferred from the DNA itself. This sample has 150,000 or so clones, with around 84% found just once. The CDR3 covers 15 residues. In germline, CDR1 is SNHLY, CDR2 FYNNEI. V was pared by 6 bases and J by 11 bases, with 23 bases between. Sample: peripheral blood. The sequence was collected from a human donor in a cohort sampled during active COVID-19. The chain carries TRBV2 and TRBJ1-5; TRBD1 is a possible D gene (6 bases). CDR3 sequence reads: CASRVDRMSVESQHF. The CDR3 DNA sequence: TGTGCCAGCAGGGTGGACAGAATGAGTGTCGAGTCCCAGCATTTT.